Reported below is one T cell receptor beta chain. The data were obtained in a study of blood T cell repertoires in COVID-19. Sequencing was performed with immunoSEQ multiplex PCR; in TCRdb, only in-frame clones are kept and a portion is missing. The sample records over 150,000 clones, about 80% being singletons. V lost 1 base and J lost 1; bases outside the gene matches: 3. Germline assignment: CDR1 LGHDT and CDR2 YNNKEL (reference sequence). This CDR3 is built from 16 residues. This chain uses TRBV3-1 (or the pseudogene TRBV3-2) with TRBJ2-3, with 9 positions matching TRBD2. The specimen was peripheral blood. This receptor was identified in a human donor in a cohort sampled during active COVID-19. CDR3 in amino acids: CASSQGLAGGTDTQYF. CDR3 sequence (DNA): TGTGCCAGCAGCCAAGGGTTAGCGGGGGGCACAGATACGCAGTATTTT.